A single sample gave rise to the 10 T cell receptor beta chains below, sequenced in a study of human thymus T cells. Produced via immunoSEQ multiplex PCR; TCRdb's table is partial and in-frame only. The sample lists some 46,000 clones, approximately 95% seen once, with under 0.2% in the top ten. The sequenced sample consisted of blood. The receptors derive from a girl in the first two years of life with a congenital heart defect but otherwise immunologically healthy.

The rearrangement joins TRBV4-1 to TRBJ2-3, with 13 bases fitting TRBD2. Germline lookup yields CDR1 MGHRA and CDR2 YSYEKL. There are 19 residues in the CDR3. V was pared by 3 bases and J by 3 bases, with 12 bases of the junction left unmatched. DNA of the CDR3: TGCGCCAGCAGCCACCCAAAACTAGCGGGAGGGCCGGGGACAGATACGCAGTATTTT. Its protein product is CASSHPKLAGGPGTDTQYF.

This chain connects TRBV5-6 to TRBJ2-1; possibly TRBD2 for D (7 bases). The ends were cut back, 7 bases at V and 10 bases at J, with 21 bases in the middle. CDR1 and CDR2 from the germline V gene are SGHDT and YYEEEE. The CDR3 length is 14 residues. CDR3 loop: CASPRGEGRVEQFF. CDR3 coding DNA: TGTGCCAGCCCGAGGGGGGAGGGCCGCGTCGAGCAGTTCTTC.

V and J are TRBV11-3 and TRBJ2-1; D remains unclear. The CDR3 is made up of 14 amino acids. V lost 4 bases and J 8 bases, leaving 15 bases between the germline ends. Germline values: CDR1 SGHNT, CDR2 YENEEA. CDR3 sequence reads: CASSSFGRSHEQFF. The CDR3 DNA is TGTGCCAGCAGCTCCTTTGGGCGCAGCCATGAGCAGTTCTTC. The full variable domain, completed using reference TRBV11-3 and TRBJ2-1, is EAGVVQSPRYKIIEKKQPVAFWCNPISGHNTLYWYLQNLGQGPELLIRYENEEAVDDSQLPKDRFSAERLKGVDSTLKIQPAELGDSAVYLCASSSFGRSHEQFFGPGTRLTVL.

The V call is TRBV7-9, the J call TRBJ2-7; D might be TRBD1 or TRBD2, each matching 5 bases. In germline, CDR1 is SEHNR, CDR2 FQNEAQ (reference sequence). Trimming cost V 5 bases and J 9 bases, with 11 bases left between them. The length of the CDR3 is 11 residues. This CDR3 is CASSPGAWQYF. The CDR3 region has the DNA TGTGCCAGCAGCCCCGGGGCCTGGCAGTACTTC.

This chain joins TRBV19 and TRBJ1-2; the D is unclear. Trimming cost V 5 bases and J 3 bases, with 7 bases left between them. Germline loops: CDR1 LNHDA, CDR2 SQIVND (reference sequence). The CDR3 has 12 residues. For the CDR3, the DNA is TGTGCCAGTAGTCGCGGGTACTATGGCTACACCTTC. It yields the protein CASSRGYYGYTF.

The chain has TRBV9 and TRBJ1-2; no clear D. The CDR3 covers 16 residues. Trimming stripped 0 bases from V and 0 bases from J, with 12 bases between. Germline V gives CDR1 SGDLS, CDR2 YYNGEE. Here the CDR3 reads CASSVEGLPANYGYTF. As DNA, the CDR3 is TGTGCCAGCAGCGTAGAAGGGCTTCCAGCTAACTATGGCTACACCTTC.

V and J are TRBV7-9 and TRBJ1-5; unclear D gene. Germline V gene lookup returns CDR1 SEHNR and CDR2 FQNEAQ (reference sequence). The CDR3 extends over 17 amino acids. With 1 base removed from V and 4 bases from J, the gap between germline ends came to 17 bases. The CDR3 protein is CASSLEPGSRVNQPQHF. The DNA for the CDR3 is TGTGCCAGCAGCTTAGAACCGGGGTCCCGGGTGAATCAGCCCCAGCATTTT.

The chain uses TRBV18 and TRBJ1-1, with D tentatively TRBD1 (5 bases). Trimming took 3 bases from V and 3 from J, leaving 11 bases between them. The germline CDR1 and CDR2 sequences are KGHSH and LQKENI. The CDR3 is 14 residues long. Written as DNA, the CDR3 is TGTGCCAGCTCACCCCCAGGGAAGGACACTGAAGCTTTCTTT. Translated, it gives CASSPPGKDTEAFF.

This chain joins TRBV4-1 and TRBJ1-2; possible D gene TRBD1, 5 bases. V lost 1 base to trimming and J lost 7 bases, with 13 bases between them. This CDR3 region has 14 residues. Germline CDR1 MGHRA, CDR2 YSYEKL. Here the CDR3 DNA reads TGCGCCAGCAGCCAAGCCGCCAGGGAGGGTGGCTACACCTTC. It translates to CASSQAAREGGYTF.

The chain recombines TRBV7-9 with TRBJ2-5; D is possibly TRBD2 (6 bases). V was clipped by 5 bases and J by 1 base, with 14 bases between them. Germline V gene sequence: CDR1 SEHNR, CDR2 FQNEAQ (reference sequence). The CDR3 has 15 residues. This CDR3 is CASSPGTGAQETQYF. As DNA, the CDR3 is TGTGCCAGCAGCCCCGGGACTGGGGCCCAAGAGACCCAGTACTTC.